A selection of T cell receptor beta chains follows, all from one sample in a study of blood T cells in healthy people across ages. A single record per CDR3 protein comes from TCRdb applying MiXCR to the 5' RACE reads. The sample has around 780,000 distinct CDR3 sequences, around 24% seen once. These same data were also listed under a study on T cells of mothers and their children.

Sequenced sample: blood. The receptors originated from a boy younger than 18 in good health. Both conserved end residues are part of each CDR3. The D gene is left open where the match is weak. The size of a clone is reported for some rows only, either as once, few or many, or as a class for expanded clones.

CDR3 protein: CAWNPVGGPSGNTIYF; CDR3 DNA: TGTGCCTGGAATCCGGTTGGGGGGCCGTCCGGAAACACCATATATTTT; CDR3 length: 16; J gene: TRBJ1-3; V gene: TRBV30; clone size: few; D gene: -
CDR3 protein: CASRDLRETQYF; CDR3 DNA: TGTGCCAGCAGGGACCTACGGGAGACCCAGTACTTC; CDR3 length: 12; J gene: TRBJ2-5; V gene: TRBV7-9; clone size: -; D gene: -
CDR3 protein: CSARPGGGDTQYF; CDR3 DNA: TGCAGCGCTCGTCCCGGGGGAGGAGATACGCAGTATTTT; CDR3 length: 13; J gene: TRBJ2-3; V gene: TRBV29-1; clone size: few; D gene: -
CDR3 protein: CASTEQVPETGAADTQYF; CDR3 DNA: TGTGCCAGCACCGAACAGGTCCCCGAAACAGGGGCGGCAGATACGCAGTATTTT; CDR3 length: 18; J gene: TRBJ2-3; V gene: TRBV2; clone size: many; D gene: TRBD1
CDR3 protein: CASSQHVNYGYTF; CDR3 DNA: TGCGCCAGCAGCCAACACGTCAACTATGGCTACACCTTC; CDR3 length: 13; J gene: TRBJ1-2; V gene: TRBV4-1; clone size: -; D gene: -
CDR3 protein: CASGPGGKETQYF; CDR3 DNA: TGTGCTAGTGGCCCGGGGGGAAAGGAGACCCAGTACTTC; CDR3 length: 13; J gene: TRBJ2-5; V gene: TRBV12-5; clone size: few; D gene: TRBD2
CDR3 protein: CSVEDTPEAFF; CDR3 DNA: TGCAGCGTTGAAGATACCCCTGAAGCTTTCTTT; CDR3 length: 11; J gene: TRBJ1-1; V gene: TRBV29-1; clone size: -; D gene: -
CDR3 protein: CATSRAWGAGANVLTF; CDR3 DNA: TGTGCCACCAGCAGAGCTTGGGGGGCTGGGGCCAACGTCCTGACTTTC; CDR3 length: 16; J gene: TRBJ2-6; V gene: TRBV15; clone size: few; D gene: -
CDR3 protein: CASSPTSGGSKETQYF; CDR3 DNA: TGTGCCAGCAGCCCGACTAGCGGGGGGTCTAAAGAGACCCAGTACTTC; CDR3 length: 16; J gene: TRBJ2-5; V gene: TRBV11-2; clone size: few; D gene: TRBD2
CDR3 protein: CASSDDGLAGPYNEQFF; CDR3 DNA: TGTGCCAGCAGTGATGACGGTCTAGCGGGGCCCTACAATGAGCAGTTCTTC; CDR3 length: 17; J gene: TRBJ2-1; V gene: TRBV12-3/TRBV12-4; clone size: -; D gene: TRBD2
CDR3 protein: CASSPRGSYSGNTIYF; CDR3 DNA: TGTGCCAGCAGTCCAAGGGGGTCCTACTCTGGAAACACCATATATTTT; CDR3 length: 16; J gene: TRBJ1-3; V gene: TRBV28; clone size: -; D gene: -
CDR3 protein: CASSYNKVFATNEKLFF; CDR3 DNA: TGTGCCAGCAGTTACAATAAGGTTTTCGCAACTAATGAAAAACTGTTTTTT; CDR3 length: 17; J gene: TRBJ1-4; V gene: TRBV6-5; clone size: -; D gene: -
CDR3 protein: CASSPGTSGGEGETQYF; CDR3 DNA: TGTGCCAGCAGCCCTGGGACTAGCGGGGGAGAGGGGGAGACCCAGTACTTC; CDR3 length: 17; J gene: TRBJ2-5; V gene: TRBV3-1; clone size: -; D gene: TRBD2
CDR3 protein: CASSFLGINSPLHF; CDR3 DNA: TGTGCCAGCAGTTTTCTTGGCATTAATTCGCCCCTCCACTTT; CDR3 length: 14; J gene: TRBJ1-6; V gene: TRBV12-3/TRBV12-4; clone size: once; D gene: -